One sample yielded the 2 T cell receptor beta chains listed below, sequenced in a study of cytomegalovirus exposure and HLA in healthy donors. This PCR relied on a set of 60 Vbeta primers and 13 Jbeta primers. The protocol was immunoSEQ multiplex PCR, while the TCRdb copy is restricted to in-frame clones and leaves out a portion. The sample holds approximately 40,000 clones; approximately 71% are singletons and the top ten take less than 20%. Sequenced: PBMCs. The receptors here all came from a man aged 45 to 65 in good health and CMV-seropositive.

The V and J genes are TRBV11-2 and TRBJ1-4; 9 bases match TRBD1. Germline CDR1 SGHAT, CDR2 FQNNGV. The CDR3 is 14 residues long. The V segment lost 4 bases and the J segment 7 bases; nucleotides outside the gene matches: 4. CDR3 sequence: CASSSDRGGEKLFF. CDR3 in DNA: TGTGCCAGCAGCTCGGACAGGGGAGGTGAAAAACTGTTTTTT.

The chain links TRBV12-5 to TRBJ1-6; no clear D. V gave up 5 bases and J gave up 9 bases, with 14 bases separating them. CDR3 size: 14 residues. Germline values: CDR1 LGHNT, CDR2 FRNRAP. CDR3 amino acids: CASGTGTIGSPLHF. For the CDR3, the DNA is TGTGCTAGTGGTACGGGAACGATTGGTTCACCCCTCCACTTT.